The present T cell receptor (beta chain) was sequenced within a study of blood T cell repertoires in COVID-19. The overall study: Samples representing acute and convalescent COVID-19 were sourced from the United States, Italy and Spain. T cells, B-cell-depleted T cells, or PBMCs provided the cDNA or gDNA that served as material.

This clone was detected once. Methods used by the authors: From reference gene primer amplification, estimates of nucleated cell counts were derived. Data came from immunoSEQ multiplex PCR; TCRdb stores just in-frame clones and leaves some out. V and J calls and clone size follow that table, whereas D and trimming were derived from the DNA. The table lists about 150,000 clones, about three quarters of them singletons, with around 1.7% in the top ten. Sequences were obtained from peripheral blood. The clonotype originates from a man aged 80 or over with acute or convalescent COVID-19.

The CDR3 is CAISEGGSRTDTQYF. CDR3 nucleotides: TGTGCCATCAGTGAAGGAGGGAGCCGCACAGATACGCAGTATTTT. J is TRBJ2-3 and V is TRBV10-3; a possible D gene is TRBD2 (6 bases). CDR3 length equals 15 residues. Germline CDR1 and CDR2: ENHRY and SYGVKD. V was cut by 3 bases and J by 1 base, with 11 bases left in between.